This TCR beta chain was sequenced during a study of shared clonotypes between healthy human individuals. The CDR3 is 15 amino acids. The germline V gene encodes CDR1 GTSNPN and CDR2 SVGIG (reference sequence). Trimming cost V 3 bases and J 4 bases; bases outside gene matches: 9. Here immunoSEQ multiplex PCR was the method, and the copy in TCRdb shows in-frame clones only, minus some. The sample has a few hundred thousand clones, 73% seen once. The sequenced sample consisted of memory CD4+ T cells sorted from blood. Subset of the sample: CD45RA-negative fraction. This sequence was found in a man under 40 in good health. The J gene is TRBJ2-3, the V gene TRBV30; 8 positions match TRBD2. The DNA of the CDR3 is TGTGCCTGGAGCCTAGCGGGTCTACAATCAGATACGCAGTATTTT. It is translated as CAWSLAGLQSDTQYF.